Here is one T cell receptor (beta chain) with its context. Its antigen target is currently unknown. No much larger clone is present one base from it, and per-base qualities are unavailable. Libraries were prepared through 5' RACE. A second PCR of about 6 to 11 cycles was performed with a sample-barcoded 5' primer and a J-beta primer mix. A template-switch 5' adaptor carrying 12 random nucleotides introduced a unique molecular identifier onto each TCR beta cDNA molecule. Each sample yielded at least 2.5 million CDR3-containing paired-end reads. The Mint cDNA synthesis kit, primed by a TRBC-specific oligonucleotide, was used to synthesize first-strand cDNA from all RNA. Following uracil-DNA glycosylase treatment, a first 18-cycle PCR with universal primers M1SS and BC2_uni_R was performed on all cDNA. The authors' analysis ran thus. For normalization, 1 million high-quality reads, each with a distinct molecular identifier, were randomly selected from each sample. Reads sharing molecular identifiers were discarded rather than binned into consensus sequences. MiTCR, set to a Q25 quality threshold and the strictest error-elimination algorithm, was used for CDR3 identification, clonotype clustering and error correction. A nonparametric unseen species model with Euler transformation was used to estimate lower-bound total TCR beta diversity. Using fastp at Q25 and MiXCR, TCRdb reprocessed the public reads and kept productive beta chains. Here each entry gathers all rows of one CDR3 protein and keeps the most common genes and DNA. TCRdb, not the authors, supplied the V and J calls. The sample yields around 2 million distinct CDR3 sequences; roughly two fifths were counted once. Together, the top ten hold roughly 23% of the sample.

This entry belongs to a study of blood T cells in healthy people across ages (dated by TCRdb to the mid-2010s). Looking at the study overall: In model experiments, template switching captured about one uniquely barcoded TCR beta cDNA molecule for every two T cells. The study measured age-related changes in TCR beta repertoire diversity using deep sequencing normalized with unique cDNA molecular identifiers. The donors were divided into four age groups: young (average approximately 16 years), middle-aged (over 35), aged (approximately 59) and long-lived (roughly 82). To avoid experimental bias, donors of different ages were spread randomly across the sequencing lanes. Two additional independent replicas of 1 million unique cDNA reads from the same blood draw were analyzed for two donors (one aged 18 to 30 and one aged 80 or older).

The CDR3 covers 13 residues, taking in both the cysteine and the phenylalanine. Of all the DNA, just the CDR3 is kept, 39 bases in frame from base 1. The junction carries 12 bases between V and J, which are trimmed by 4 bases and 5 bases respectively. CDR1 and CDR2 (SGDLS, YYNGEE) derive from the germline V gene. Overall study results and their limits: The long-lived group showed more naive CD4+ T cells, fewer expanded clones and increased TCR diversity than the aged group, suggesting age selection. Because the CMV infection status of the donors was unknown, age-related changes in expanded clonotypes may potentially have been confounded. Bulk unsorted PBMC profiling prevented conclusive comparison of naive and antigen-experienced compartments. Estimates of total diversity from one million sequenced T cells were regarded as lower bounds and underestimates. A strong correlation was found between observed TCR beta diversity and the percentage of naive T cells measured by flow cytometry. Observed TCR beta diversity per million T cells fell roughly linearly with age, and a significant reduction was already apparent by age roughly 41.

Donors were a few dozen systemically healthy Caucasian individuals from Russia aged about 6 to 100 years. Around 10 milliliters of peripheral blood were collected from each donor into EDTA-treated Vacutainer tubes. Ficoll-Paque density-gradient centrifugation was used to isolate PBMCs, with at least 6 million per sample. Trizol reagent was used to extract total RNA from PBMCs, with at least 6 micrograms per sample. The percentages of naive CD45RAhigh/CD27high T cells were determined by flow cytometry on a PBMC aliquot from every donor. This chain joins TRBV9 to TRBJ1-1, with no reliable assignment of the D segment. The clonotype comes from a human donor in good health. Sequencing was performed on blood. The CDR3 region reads CASSLLARTEAFF. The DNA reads TGTGCCAGCAGCTTACTGGCCAGAACTGAAGCTTTCTTT.